The present entry profiles one TCR beta chain with its context. This sample is part of a study of shared clonotypes between healthy human individuals. Turning to the study itself: Per-donor plates numbered three CD4 naive, three CD4 memory, two CD8 naive and one CD8 memory.

V was clipped by 7 bases and J by 2 bases, with 17 bases between them. Per germline, CDR1 MGHDK and CDR2 SYGVNS. CDR3 size: 15 residues. Partitioning of CD4+ cells yielded a CD45RA+ naive subset and a CD45RA-negative memory subset. Profiling relied on immunoSEQ multiplex PCR, and the TCRdb table lists in-frame clones only, not all of them. The table lists under 1,900,000 clones, 98% to 99% of them singletons, with 0.36% in the top ten. The source material was naive CD4+ T cells sorted from blood. Subset meaning: CD45RA+ positively selected. V usage is TRBV25-1 and J usage is TRBJ1-1, with D perhaps TRBD1 (6 bases). This receptor was identified in a man between 25 and 39 years old in good health. This chain's CDR3 is CASIPVRGRNTEAFF. The CDR3 DNA is TGTGCCAGCATCCCCGTCAGGGGAAGAAACACTGAAGCTTTCTTT.